One sample yielded the 8 T cell receptor beta chains listed below, sequenced in a study of blood T cell repertoires in COVID-19 (dated by TCRdb to the early 2020s). Receptor libraries were prepared by the immunoSEQ multiplex PCR assay. In TCRdb, the immuneACCESS table is reduced to in-frame sequences with V and J assigned. These tables do not hold every clone; where another copy was compared, an unresolved V gene accounts for under half, and the others remain unexplained. The sample includes 250,000 to 350,000 clones, with 88% observed a single time. The top ten constitute under 8% of the sample. The sample consisted of peripheral blood. The source of these receptors is a woman in her twenties or thirties who had recovered from COVID-19.

The chain links TRBV29-1 to TRBJ1-4; D may be TRBD1 (6 bases). The CDR3 has 13 residues. The V end lost 7 bases, the J end lost 7 bases, and 16 bases lay between the germline ends. Germline CDR1 and CDR2: SQVTM and ANQGSEA. The CDR3 nucleotides are TGCAGCGGCCAAGGGGGGGCGAGTGAAAAACTGTTTTTT. Its translation: CSGQGGASEKLFF. Full variable domain (missing parts from reference TRBV29-1 and TRBJ1-4): SAVISQKPSRDICQRGTSLTIQCQVDSQVTMMFWYRQQPGQSLTLIATANQGSEATYESGFVIDKFPISRPNLTFSTLTVSNMSPEDSSIYLCSGQGGASEKLFFGSGTQLSVL.

V gene TRBV7-8 combines with J gene TRBJ1-5; D unresolved. The V end was cut by 4 bases, the J end by 2 bases, with 6 bases between. From germline, CDR1 is SGHVS and CDR2 FQNEAQ. This CDR3 has 13 residues. DNA for the CDR3: TGTGCCAGCAGCTACGGGGGCAATCAGCCCCAGCATTTT. Its translation: CASSYGGNQPQHF.

The V call is TRBV5-1, the J call TRBJ1-1; no definite D call. Germline CDR1 and CDR2: SGHRS and YFSETQ. The CDR3 loop spans 16 amino acids. V was clipped by 7 bases and J by 2 bases, with 21 bases between them. The CDR3 region has the DNA TGCGCCAGCGACTTTGGGGATACGGGGATAAACACTGAAGCTTTCTTT. Encoded protein: CASDFGDTGINTEAFF.

The rearrangement links TRBV6-5 to TRBJ1-4; TRBD1 matches 7 bases. This CDR3 has 13 residues. Losses at the gene ends were 7 bases for V and 2 bases for J; bases not matched to a gene: 1. Looked up from germline, CDR1 is MNHEY and CDR2 is SVGAGI. In nucleotides, the CDR3 is TGTGCCAGCACCAGGGGGACTAATGAAAAACTGTTTTTT. It yields the protein CASTRGTNEKLFF.

The rearrangement uses TRBV7-3 and TRBJ2-3, with a possible D match to TRBD1 (5 bases). Per germline, CDR1 SGHTA and CDR2 FQGTGA. The CDR3 covers 16 residues. V was trimmed by 1 base and J by 3 bases, leaving 14 bases between them. CDR3 amino acids: CASSLMGGPGTDTQYF. CDR3 in DNA: TGTGCCAGCAGCTTAATGGGTGGGCCAGGGACAGATACGCAGTATTTT.

V gene TRBV3-1 (or the pseudogene TRBV3-2) combines with J gene TRBJ2-2; no firm D call. CDR1 is LGHDT, CDR2 YNNKEL, per germline (reference sequence). The CDR3 covers 15 residues. V lost 2 bases, J lost 4 bases, and 11 bases lay in between. CDR3 loop: CASSQYAESTGELFF. DNA of the CDR3: TGTGCCAGCAGCCAATACGCCGAGAGCACCGGGGAGCTGTTTTTT.

The chain employs TRBV19 and TRBJ2-7; possible D gene TRBD1, 7 bases. There are 11 residues in the CDR3. Germline V gene sequence: CDR1 LNHDA, CDR2 SQIVND (reference sequence). V was pared by 9 bases and J by 6 bases, with 12 bases between. CDR3: CARHRGGEQYF. CDR3 DNA sequence: TGTGCCAGACACAGGGGAGGCGAGCAGTACTTC.

V is TRBV28 and J is TRBJ2-5; 9 bases are shared with TRBD1. Germline V gene data show CDR1 as MDHEN and CDR2 as SYDVKM. The CDR3 has 14 amino acids. The junction had 6 bases not matched to a gene; V was cut back by 5 bases and J by 5 bases. The CDR3 DNA follows: TGTGCCAGCAGTCCCGGGACAGGGAGGGAGACCCAGTACTTC. Its protein is CASSPGTGRETQYF. The whole variable domain, remainder taken from reference TRBV28 and TRBJ2-5, is DVKVTQSSRYLVKRTGEKVFLECVQDMDHENMFWYRQDPGLGLRLIYFSYDVKMKEKGDIPEGYSVSREKKERFSLILESASTNQTSMYLCASSPGTGRETQYFGPGTRLLVL.